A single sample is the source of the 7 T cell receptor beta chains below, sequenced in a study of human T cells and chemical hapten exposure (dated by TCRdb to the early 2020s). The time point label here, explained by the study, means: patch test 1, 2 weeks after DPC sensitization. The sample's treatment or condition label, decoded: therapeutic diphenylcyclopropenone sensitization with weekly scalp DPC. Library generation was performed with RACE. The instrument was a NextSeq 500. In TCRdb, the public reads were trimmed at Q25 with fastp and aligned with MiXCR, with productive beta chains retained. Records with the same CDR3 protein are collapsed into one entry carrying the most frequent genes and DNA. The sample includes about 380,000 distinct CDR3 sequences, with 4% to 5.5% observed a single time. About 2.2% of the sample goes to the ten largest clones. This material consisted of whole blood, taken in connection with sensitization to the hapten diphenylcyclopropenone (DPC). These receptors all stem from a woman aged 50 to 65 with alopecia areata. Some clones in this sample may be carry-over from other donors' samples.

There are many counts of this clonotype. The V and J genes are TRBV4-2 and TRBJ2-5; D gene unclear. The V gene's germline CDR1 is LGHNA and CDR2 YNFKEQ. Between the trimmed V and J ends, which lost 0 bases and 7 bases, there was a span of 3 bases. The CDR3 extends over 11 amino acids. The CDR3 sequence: CASSQEGTQYF. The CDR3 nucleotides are TGTGCCAGCAGCCAAGAAGGGACCCAGTACTTC.

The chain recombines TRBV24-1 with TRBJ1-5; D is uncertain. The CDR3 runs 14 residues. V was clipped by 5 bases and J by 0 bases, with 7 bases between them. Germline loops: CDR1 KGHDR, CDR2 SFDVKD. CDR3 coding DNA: TGTGCCACCAGTGTGTCCAGTAGCAATCAGCCCCAGCATTTT. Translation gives CATSVSSSNQPQHF.

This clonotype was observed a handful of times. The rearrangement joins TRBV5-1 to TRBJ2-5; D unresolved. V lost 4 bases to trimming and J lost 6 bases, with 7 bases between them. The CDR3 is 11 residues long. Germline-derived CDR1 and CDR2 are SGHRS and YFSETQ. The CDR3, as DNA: TGCGCCAGCAGCCCTGGTCAGACCCAGTACTTC. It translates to CASSPGQTQYF.

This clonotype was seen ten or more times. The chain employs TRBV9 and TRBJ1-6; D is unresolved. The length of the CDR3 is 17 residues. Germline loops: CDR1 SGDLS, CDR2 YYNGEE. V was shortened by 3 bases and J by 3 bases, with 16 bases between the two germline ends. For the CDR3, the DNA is TGTGCCAGCAGCGCTACCCTCCGACGGAACTATAATTCACCCCTCCACTTT. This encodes CASSATLRRNYNSPLHF.

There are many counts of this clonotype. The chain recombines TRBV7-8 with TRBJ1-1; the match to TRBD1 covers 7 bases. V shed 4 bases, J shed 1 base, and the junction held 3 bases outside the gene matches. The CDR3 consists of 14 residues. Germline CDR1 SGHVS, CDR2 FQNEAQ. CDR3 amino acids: CASSWGQPNTEAFF. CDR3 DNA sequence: TGTGCCAGCAGCTGGGGACAGCCGAACACTGAAGCTTTCTTT.

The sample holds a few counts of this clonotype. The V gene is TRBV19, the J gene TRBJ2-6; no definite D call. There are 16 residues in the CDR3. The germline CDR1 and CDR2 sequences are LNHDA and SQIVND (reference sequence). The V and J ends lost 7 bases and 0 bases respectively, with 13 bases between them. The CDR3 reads CASTALLSSGANVLTF. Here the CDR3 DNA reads TGTGCCAGTACGGCCCTATTAAGCTCTGGGGCCAACGTCCTGACTTTC.

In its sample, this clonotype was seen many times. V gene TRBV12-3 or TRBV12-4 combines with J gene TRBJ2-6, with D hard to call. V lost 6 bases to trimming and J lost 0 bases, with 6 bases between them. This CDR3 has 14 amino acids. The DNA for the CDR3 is TGTGCCAGCAGCTTGGGCTCTGGGGCCAACGTCCTGACTTTC. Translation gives CASSLGSGANVLTF.